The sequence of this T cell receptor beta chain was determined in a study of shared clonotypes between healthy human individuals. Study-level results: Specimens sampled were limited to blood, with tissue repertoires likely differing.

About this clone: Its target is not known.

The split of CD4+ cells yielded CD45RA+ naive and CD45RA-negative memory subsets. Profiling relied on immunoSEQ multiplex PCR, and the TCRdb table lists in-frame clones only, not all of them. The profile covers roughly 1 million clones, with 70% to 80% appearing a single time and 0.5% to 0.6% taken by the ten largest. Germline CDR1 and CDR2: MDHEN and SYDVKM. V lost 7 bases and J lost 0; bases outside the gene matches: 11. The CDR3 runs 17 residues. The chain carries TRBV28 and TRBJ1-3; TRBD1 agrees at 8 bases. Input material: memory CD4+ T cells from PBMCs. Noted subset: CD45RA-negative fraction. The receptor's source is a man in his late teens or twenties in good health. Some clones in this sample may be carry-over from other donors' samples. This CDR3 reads CASIPPGTGRSGNTIYF. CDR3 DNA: TGTGCCAGCATCCCTCCCGGGACAGGCCGCTCTGGAAACACCATATATTTT.